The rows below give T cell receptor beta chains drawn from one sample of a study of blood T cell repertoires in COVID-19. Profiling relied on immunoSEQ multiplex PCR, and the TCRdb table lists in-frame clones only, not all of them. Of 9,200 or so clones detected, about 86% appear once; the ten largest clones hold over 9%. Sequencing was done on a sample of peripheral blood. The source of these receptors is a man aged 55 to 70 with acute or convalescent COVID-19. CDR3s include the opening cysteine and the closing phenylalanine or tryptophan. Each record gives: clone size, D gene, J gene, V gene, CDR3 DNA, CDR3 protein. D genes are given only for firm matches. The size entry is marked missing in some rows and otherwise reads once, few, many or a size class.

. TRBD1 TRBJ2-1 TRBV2 TGTGCCAGCATATTGGGACAGTTTGGGAATGAGCAGTTCTTC CASILGQFGNEQFF
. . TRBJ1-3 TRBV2 TGTGCCAGCAGTGGGACATTAGGAAACACCATATATTTT CASSGTLGNTIYF
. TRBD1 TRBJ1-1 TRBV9 TGTGCCAGCAGCCGGGACAGGGTTGTCTCCGAAGCTTTCTTT CASSRDRVVSEAFF
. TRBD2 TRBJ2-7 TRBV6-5 TGTGCCAGCAGTTACGCGGGAGGGCCGGGAGAGCAGTACTTC CASSYAGGPGEQYF
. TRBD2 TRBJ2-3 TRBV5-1 TGCGCCAGCACTGCACGGGAGGGAAGAGATACGCAGTATTTT CASTAREGRDTQYF
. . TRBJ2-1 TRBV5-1 TGCGCCAGCAGCTTGGACGGGGTGCTTGATGAGCAGTTCTTC CASSLDGVLDEQFF
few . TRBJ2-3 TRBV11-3 TGTGCCAGCAGCTTCCGTCAGGCCGATACGCAGTATTTT CASSFRQADTQYF
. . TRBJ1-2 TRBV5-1 TGCGCCAGCAGCCCGTCCCTTAACCAGGGCTCCTATGGCTACACCTTC CASSPSLNQGSYGYTF
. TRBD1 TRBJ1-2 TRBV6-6 TGTGCCAGCAGAGGCAGGGGGCCGGATGGCTACACCTTC CASRGRGPDGYTF
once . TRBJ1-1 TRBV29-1 TGCAGCGTTGAGGGCTGGGCAGATGAAGCTTTCTTT CSVEGWADEAFF
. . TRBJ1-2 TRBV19 TGTGCCAGTAGTAGCCAGGGGCCTCAACCATATGGCTACACCTTC CASSSQGPQPYGYTF
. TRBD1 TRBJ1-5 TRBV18 TGTGCCAGCTCCCCTTGGACAGGGGACCAGCCCCAGCATTTT CASSPWTGDQPQHF
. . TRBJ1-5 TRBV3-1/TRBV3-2 TGTGCCAGCAGCCAAGATAGTCAGCCCCAGCATTTT CASSQDSQPQHF
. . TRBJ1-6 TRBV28 TGTGCCAGCAGCGGCGGGGGGTCACCCCTCCACTTT CASSGGGSPLHF
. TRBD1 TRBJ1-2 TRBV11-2 TGTGCCAGCAGCCCGGGACAGGGGTTCGGCTACACCTTC CASSPGQGFGYTF
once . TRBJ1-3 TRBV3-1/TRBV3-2 TGTGCCAGCAGCCCCAACTCTGGAAACACCATATATTTT CASSPNSGNTIYF
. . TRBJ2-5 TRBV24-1 TGTGCCACCAGTGCCCGGGGGACAGAGACCCAGTACTTC CATSARGTETQYF
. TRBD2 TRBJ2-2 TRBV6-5 TGTGCCAGCAATGGGGGGGTCACCGGGGAGCTGTTTTTT CASNGGVTGELFF
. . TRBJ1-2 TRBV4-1 TGCGCCAGCAGCCAAGCAGGGGCTTTCGGCTACACCTTC CASSQAGAFGYTF
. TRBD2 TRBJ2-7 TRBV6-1 TGTGCCAGCAGTGACGCCTACCGGACGGGAGGGCGGGACGAGCAGTACTTC CASSDAYRTGGRDEQYF
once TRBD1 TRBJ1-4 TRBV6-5 TGTGCCAGCGGGGACAGGGGGAGCACCAGTGAAAAACTGTTTTTT CASGDRGSTSEKLFF
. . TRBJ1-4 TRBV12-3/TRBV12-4 TGTGCCAGCAGTTTATGGGGGGAACTGTTTTTT CASSLWGELFF
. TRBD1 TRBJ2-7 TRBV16 TGTGCCAGCAGCGGTCCCGGGACAGGGGGTTCTCACGAGCAGTACTTC CASSGPGTGGSHEQYF
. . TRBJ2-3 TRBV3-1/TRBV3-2 TGTGCCAGCAGCCCTCCCCCCGGCACAGATACGCAGTATTTT CASSPPPGTDTQYF
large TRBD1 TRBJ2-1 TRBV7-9 TGTGCCAGCAGCGTGGACAGGGGGCTTGGCGGTGAGCAGTTCTTC CASSVDRGLGGEQFF
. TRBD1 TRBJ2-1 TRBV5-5 TGTGCCAGCAGCAAGGGACAGGGTATGGACAATGAGCAGTTCTTC CASSKGQGMDNEQFF
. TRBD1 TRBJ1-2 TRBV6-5 TGTGCCAGCAGTTATAGTTTGACAGGGAACTACTATGGCTACACCTTC CASSYSLTGNYYGYTF
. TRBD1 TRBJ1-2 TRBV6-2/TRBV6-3 TGTGCCAGCAGCTCCATCCCGGGCGGGACAGGGGCGAGGGTCTATGGCTACACCTTC CASSSIPGGTGARVYGYTF
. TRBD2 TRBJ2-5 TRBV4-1 TGCGCCAGCAGCCAAGGGGCGGGAGTAGGAGAGACCCAGTACTTC CASSQGAGVGETQYF
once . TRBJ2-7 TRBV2 TGTGCCAGCATGGGGGGATCCTACGAGCAGTACTTC CASMGGSYEQYF
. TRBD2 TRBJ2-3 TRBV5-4 TGTGCCAGCAGTTCTAGCGGGACCCCAGATACGCAGTATTTT CASSSSGTPDTQYF
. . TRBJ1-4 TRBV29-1 TGCAGCGCTCAACAGGGAACAAATGAAAAACTGTTTTTT CSAQQGTNEKLFF
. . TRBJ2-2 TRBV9 TGTGCCAGCAGCCCCTCCGGGGGAGGTACCGGGGAGCTGTTTTTT CASSPSGGGTGELFF
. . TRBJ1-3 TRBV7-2 TGTGCCAGCAGCTTAGCGTCACAGCTCGGAAACACCATATATTTT CASSLASQLGNTIYF
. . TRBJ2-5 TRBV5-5 TGTGCCAGCAGCTGGAGGGGGCAGACGGAGACCCAGTACTTC CASSWRGQTETQYF
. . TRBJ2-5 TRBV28 TGTGCCAGCAGTCTGGCATACTACGGCGGGTCGGAAGAGACCCAGTACTTC CASSLAYYGGSEETQYF
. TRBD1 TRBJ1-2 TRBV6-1 TGTGCCAGCAGTGAAGGGACAGGACTCTATGGCTACACCTTC CASSEGTGLYGYTF
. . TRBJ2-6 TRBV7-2 TGTGCCAGCAGCTTTTCCCTTGTTGGGGCCAACGTCCTGACTTTC CASSFSLVGANVLTF
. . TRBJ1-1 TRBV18 TGTGCCAGCTCACCACCGAGCACAGAGAACACTGAAGCTTTCTTT CASSPPSTENTEAFF
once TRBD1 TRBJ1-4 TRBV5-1 TGCGCCAGCAGCCCTGGGACAGCTAATGAAAAACTGTTTTTT CASSPGTANEKLFF
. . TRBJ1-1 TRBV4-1 TGCGCCAGCAGCTCCTACGGAGGGGACACTGAAGCTTTCTTT CASSSYGGDTEAFF
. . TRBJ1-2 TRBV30 TGTGCCTGGATAAGGAGGTTTGCGGAGGACTATGGCTACACCTTC CAWIRRFAEDYGYTF
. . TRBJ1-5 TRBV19 TGTGCCAGCAACAGTATTCGCAATCAGCCCCAGCATTTT CASNSIRNQPQHF
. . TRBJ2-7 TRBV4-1 TGCGCCAGCAGCCAAGGGGCCCCGCCGGCATTGAGTCCCCACGAGCAGTACTTC CASSQGAPPALSPHEQYF
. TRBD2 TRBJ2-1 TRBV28 TGTGCCAGCAGTTTACTGACTAGCGGAACAGACAATGAGCAGTTCTTC CASSLLTSGTDNEQFF
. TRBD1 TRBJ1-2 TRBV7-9 TGTGCCAGCAGTCCGGGACAGGACTATGGCTACACCTTC CASSPGQDYGYTF
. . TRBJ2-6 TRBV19 TGTGCCAGTAAACCCCCGGGAGGGGGCAGTAGAGCTGGGGCCAACGTCCTGACTTTC CASKPPGGGSRAGANVLTF